The 26 T cell receptor beta chains in this list originate from one sample, sequenced in a study of Graves' ophthalmopathy and Graves' hyperthyroidism. Researchers took RNA transcripts and amplified TCR beta CDR3 regions from them. First-round RT-PCR used HTBI primers; second-round multiplex PCR followed. TCRdb passed the multiplex PCR reads through MiXCR, listing each CDR3 protein once. The table lists over 150,000 distinct CDR3 sequences, over 35% of them singletons. Sequenced material: peripheral blood. The receptors come from a woman aged 35 to 49 with Graves' ophthalmopathy.

This clonotype was recorded at least ten times. The chain is built from TRBV6-5 and TRBJ2-6; D is ambiguous. The CDR3 contains 12 residues. Trimming cost V 6 bases and J 1 base, with 1 base left between them. The germline CDR1 and CDR2 sequences are MNHEY and SVGAGI. CDR3 DNA sequence: TGTGCCAGCAGGTCTGGGGCCAACGTCCTGACTTTC. It codes for CASRSGANVLTF.

This clonotype was detected ten times or more. The chain recombines TRBV2 with TRBJ2-7; 10 nucleotides agree with TRBD1. The germline CDR1 and CDR2 sequences are SNHLY and FYNNEI. The CDR3 has 14 amino acids. Germline trimming cut 5 bases from V and 5 bases from J; bases unmatched to any gene: 6. CDR3 bases: TGTGCCAGCAGTATCGGGACAGGGGACCACGAGCAGTACTTC. It codes for CASSIGTGDHEQYF.

This clonotype was found many times. The chain uses TRBV6-2 or TRBV6-3 and TRBJ1-5; no firm D call. Trimming took 2 bases from V and 0 from J, leaving 5 bases between them. Germline V CDR1 and CDR2: MNHEY, SVGEGT. The CDR3 consists of 14 residues. CDR3 sequence reads: CASSYGGSNQPQHF. The CDR3 DNA follows: TGTGCCAGCAGTTACGGCGGTAGCAATCAGCCCCAGCATTTT.

This clonotype was observed at least ten times. V and J are TRBV30 and TRBJ2-7, with 11 positions matching TRBD2. V shed 3 bases and J 6 bases; nucleotides not matched to a gene: 4. The CDR3 has 13 residues. Germline V gene data show CDR1 as GTSNPN and CDR2 as SVGIG (reference sequence). The CDR3, as DNA: TGTGCCTGGAGAACTAGCGGGAGTCGCGAGCAGTACTTC. Translation: CAWRTSGSREQYF.

In its sample, this clonotype was seen many times. This chain uses TRBV6-5 with TRBJ1-1; a possible D gene is TRBD1 (6 bases). Germline CDR1 and CDR2: MNHEY and SVGAGI. CDR3 length: 14 amino acids. V gave up 6 bases and J gave up 1 base, with 12 bases separating them. In nucleotides, the CDR3 is TGTGCCAGCAGACCCACAGGGCAGAACACTGAAGCTTTCTTT. Its translation is CASRPTGQNTEAFF.

This clonotype has a count of ten or more. J is TRBJ1-5 and V is TRBV18; D is possibly TRBD1 (6 bases). CDR3 size: 14 residues. V lost 1 base to trimming and J lost 5 bases, with 9 bases between them. The germline CDR1 and CDR2 sequences are KGHSH and LQKENI. Here the CDR3 reads CASSPRGGDQPQHF. The CDR3 DNA reads TGTGCCAGCTCACCACGAGGGGGGGATCAGCCCCAGCATTTT.

This clonotype was found many times. This sequence joins TRBV4-1 and TRBJ1-5; TRBD1 agrees at 7 bases. Trimming took 3 bases from V and 4 from J; bases not matched to a gene: 6. The CDR3 is 15 amino acids. Germline V gives CDR1 MGHRA, CDR2 YSYEKL. Here the CDR3 DNA reads TGCGCCAGCAGCCACGTGGACAGGCCTAATCAGCCCCAGCATTTT. Translating it yields CASSHVDRPNQPQHF.

Ten or more counts support this clonotype. The gene calls are TRBV12-3 or TRBV12-4 and TRBJ2-5; D is perhaps TRBD2 (6 bases). The ends were cut back, 6 bases at V and 2 bases at J, with 13 bases in the middle. The CDR3 is made up of 14 amino acids. CDR3 coding DNA: TGTGCCAGCAGCCCTAGGACTACTCAAGAGACCCAGTACTTC. This sequence encodes CASSPRTTQETQYF.

This chain connects TRBV7-2 to TRBJ2-5; D ambiguous. The V end was cut by 3 bases, the J end by 5 bases, with 10 bases between. The CDR3 sequence is 13 residues long. Germline CDR1 reads SGHTA; CDR2 reads FQGNSA. CDR3 loop: CASSFGLTETQYF. In nucleotides, the CDR3 is TGTGCCAGCAGCTTCGGGCTAACCGAGACCCAGTACTTC.

There are many counts of this clonotype. This chain joins TRBV6-5 and TRBJ2-5, with D uncertain. The CDR3 runs 13 residues. The germline gives CDR1 MNHEY, CDR2 SVGAGI. The V and J ends lost 0 bases and 9 bases respectively, with 11 bases between them. CDR3 in amino acids: CASSYSKVGPQYF. The CDR3 coding sequence is TGTGCCAGCAGTTACTCGAAAGTGGGTCCCCAGTACTTC.

The gene calls are TRBV20-1 and TRBJ2-5; D may be TRBD1 (5 bases). V lost 6 bases and J 2 bases, leaving 13 bases between the germline ends. Germline CDR1 DFQATT, CDR2 SNEGSKA (reference sequence). The CDR3 sequence is 13 residues long. The DNA for the CDR3 is TGCAGTGCAACAGACAGAATACAAGAGACCCAGTACTTC. Its protein is CSATDRIQETQYF.

The rearrangement joins TRBV19 to TRBJ1-1; D not certain. Per the germline V gene, CDR1 is LNHDA and CDR2 is SQIVND (reference sequence). Trimming took off 2 bases at V and 3 bases at J, with 22 bases between the two ends. The CDR3 is made up of 18 amino acids. The CDR3 DNA sequence: TGTGCCAGTAGTATATTTGCTTCCCGTTCCACCATGTACACTGAAGCTTTCTTT. Translation: CASSIFASRSTMYTEAFF.

The CDR3 loop is CASSQEPGTDDTDTQYF. The DNA of the CDR3 is TGCGCCAGCAGCCAAGAGCCGGGGACAGACGACACAGATACGCAGTATTTT. The chain carries TRBV4-1 and TRBJ2-3, with 7 bases lining up with TRBD1. The CDR3 covers 17 residues. The junction had 8 bases not matched to a gene; V was cut back by 0 bases and J by 2 bases. The germline CDR1 and CDR2 sequences are MGHRA and YSYEKL.

This clonotype was seen many times. This chain links TRBV7-2 with TRBJ2-7; D is ambiguous. The CDR3 loop spans 11 amino acids. Germline-derived CDR1 and CDR2 are SGHTA and FQGNSA. V was pared by 4 bases and J by 6 bases, with 7 bases between. The CDR3 region is CASSSPFEQYF. The DNA of the CDR3 is TGTGCCAGCAGCTCCCCTTTCGAGCAGTACTTC. The variable domain in full, completed from reference TRBV7-2 and TRBJ2-7, reads GAGVSQSPSNKVTEKGKDVELRCDPISGHTALYWYRQSLGQGLEFLIYFQGNSAPDKSGLPSDRFSAERTGGSVSTLTIQRTQQEDSAVYLCASSSPFEQYFGPGTRLTVT.

This clonotype has at least ten counts. This chain connects TRBV20-1 to TRBJ2-7; maybe TRBD2 (6 bases). The CDR3 has 14 residues. Germline V CDR1 and CDR2: DFQATT, SNEGSKA (reference sequence). Trimming shortened V by 5 bases and J by 4 bases, and 18 bases separated the two germline ends. CDR3 DNA: TGCAGTGCTGAACCCGGGATAGGGAGGTACGAGCAGTACTTC. Translating gives CSAEPGIGRYEQYF.

The rearrangement links TRBV6-2 or TRBV6-3 to TRBJ2-7; 9 positions match TRBD2. Trimming at V came to 2 bases and at J to 3 bases, leaving 8 bases not matched to a gene. The CDR3 loop spans 16 amino acids. In germline, CDR1 is MNHEY, CDR2 SVGEGT. The CDR3 DNA reads TGTGCCAGCAGTTACCAAAGCGGGAGGCAATTCTACGAGCAGTACTTC. This encodes CASSYQSGRQFYEQYF.

This clonotype occurred a few times. This chain uses TRBV28 with TRBJ1-6; D is unresolved. Between the trimmed V and J ends, which lost 2 bases and 10 bases, there was a span of 12 bases. CDR1 is MDHEN, CDR2 SYDVKM, per germline. The CDR3 extends over 14 amino acids. CDR3 nucleotide sequence: TGTGCCAGCAGTTTACGGGGTGTAGGATCACCCCTCCACTTT. Protein: CASSLRGVGSPLHF.

The sample holds many counts of this clonotype. V gene TRBV19 combines with J gene TRBJ1-5; D is unresolved. The CDR3 length is 15 residues. Trimming removed 7 bases from V and 6 bases from J, with 19 bases in between. Germline V gene sequence: CDR1 LNHDA, CDR2 SQIVND (reference sequence). The CDR3 DNA reads as TGTGCCAGTACTGCGGACGGCCGGGGAATTCAGCCCCAGCATTTT. Translating gives CASTADGRGIQPQHF.

This clonotype was recorded many times. The chain combines TRBV9 with TRBJ1-1; D gene uncertain. Trimming stripped 0 bases from V and 1 base from J, with 7 bases between. This CDR3 spans 14 amino acids. In germline, CDR1 is SGDLS, CDR2 YYNGEE. Here the CDR3 reads CASSVDDENTEAFF. The CDR3 region has the DNA TGTGCCAGCAGCGTAGATGATGAGAACACTGAAGCTTTCTTT.

The chain links TRBV12-5 to TRBJ1-6; no firm D call. The CDR3 has 14 residues. The germline gives CDR1 LGHNT, CDR2 FRNRAP. V was clipped by 1 base and J by 8 bases, with 9 bases between them. CDR3 region: CASGLGVGDSPLHF. CDR3 nucleotide sequence: TGTGCTAGTGGTTTGGGTGTCGGCGATTCACCCCTCCACTTT.

The CDR3 here is CASSAGTGEYYEQYF. CDR3 sequence (DNA): TGTGCCAGCAGTGCCGGGACAGGGGAATACTACGAGCAGTACTTC. The J gene is TRBJ2-7, the V gene TRBV6-2 or TRBV6-3; 10 bases line up with TRBD1. CDR1 and CDR2 (germline): MNHEY, SVGEGT. With V trimmed by 5 bases and J by 3 bases, 7 bases remained unmatched. The CDR3 length is 15 residues.

This clonotype was counted many times. The V call is TRBV7-2, the J call TRBJ1-1, with 7 bases aligning to TRBD1. Germline values: CDR1 SGHTA, CDR2 FQGNSA. This CDR3 spans 15 amino acids. The V and J ends lost 5 bases and 3 bases, in that order; junction bases with no gene match: 9. CDR3 DNA sequence: TGTGCCAGCAGCCTCCGAATAGGGGGCGACACTGAAGCTTTCTTT. Translating it yields CASSLRIGGDTEAFF.

This clonotype was detected many times. The V call is TRBV19, the J call TRBJ1-2; D call uncertain. The CDR3 is 14 amino acids. Germline CDR1 and CDR2: LNHDA and SQIVND (reference sequence). V lost 3 bases and J lost 4, with 12 bases in between. The CDR3 nucleotides are TGTGCCAGTAGTATGAAGACCTCTGGCTATGGCTACACCTTC. Its translation is CASSMKTSGYGYTF. Combining the CDR3 with reference TRBV19 and TRBJ1-2 gives the whole variable domain DGGITQSPKYLFRKEGQNVTLSCEQNLNHDAMYWYRQDPGQGLRLIYYSQIVNDFQKGDIAEGYSVSREKKESFPLTVTSAQKNPTAFYLCASSMKTSGYGYTFGSGTRLTVV.

This clonotype was detected many times. In nucleotides, the CDR3 is TGTGCCAGCAGCTTAGCGGGGACAGGCAATCAGCCCCAGCATTTT. As protein: CASSLAGTGNQPQHF. The V and J genes are TRBV7-2 and TRBJ1-5; 7 bases match TRBD1. Germline V gene lookup returns CDR1 SGHTA and CDR2 FQGNSA. This CDR3 has 15 amino acids. Trimming at V came to 0 bases and at J to 2 bases, leaving 1 base not matched to a gene.

This clonotype was counted a few times. This chain links TRBV19 with TRBJ1-2; D remains unclear. The CDR3 sequence is 12 residues long. The germline V gene has CDR1 LNHDA and CDR2 SQIVND (reference sequence). V was clipped by 3 bases and J by 8 bases, with 10 bases between them. The CDR3 coding sequence is TGTGCCAGTAGTATTGGAGGGAACGGCTACACCTTC. Translated, it gives CASSIGGNGYTF.

The chain carries TRBV28 and TRBJ1-2; D uncertain. Trimming pared 3 bases from V and 2 bases from J, leaving 13 bases between. Per germline, CDR1 MDHEN and CDR2 SYDVKM. The CDR3 consists of 15 residues. The CDR3 DNA reads as TGTGCCAGCAGTTTGGGCCTCCTAACCAACTATGGCTACACCTTC. It is translated as CASSLGLLTNYGYTF.